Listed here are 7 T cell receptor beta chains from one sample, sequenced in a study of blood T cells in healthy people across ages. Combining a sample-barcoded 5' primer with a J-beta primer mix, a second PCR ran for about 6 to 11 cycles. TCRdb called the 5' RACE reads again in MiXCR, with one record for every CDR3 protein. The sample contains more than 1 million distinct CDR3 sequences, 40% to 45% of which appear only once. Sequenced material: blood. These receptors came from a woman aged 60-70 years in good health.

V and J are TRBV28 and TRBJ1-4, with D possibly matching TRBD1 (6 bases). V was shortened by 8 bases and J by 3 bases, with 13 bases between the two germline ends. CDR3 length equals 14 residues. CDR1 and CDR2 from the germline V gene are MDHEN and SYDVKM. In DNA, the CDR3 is TGTGCCAGCGGGTCAGGGGTCTCTAATGAAAAACTGTTTTTT. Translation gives CASGSGVSNEKLFF.

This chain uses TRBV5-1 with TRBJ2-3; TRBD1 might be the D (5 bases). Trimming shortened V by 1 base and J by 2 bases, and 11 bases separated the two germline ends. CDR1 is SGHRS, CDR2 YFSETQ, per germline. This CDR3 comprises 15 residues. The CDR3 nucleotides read TGCGCCAGCAGCTTGTCCGCAGGGTACACAGATACGCAGTATTTT. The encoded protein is CASSLSAGYTDTQYF.

CDR3 DNA: TGTGCCAGCAGCGTAGACCCGGGACTAACCTACAATGAGCAGTACTTC. Protein product: CASSVDPGLTYNEQYF. The chain is built from TRBV9 and TRBJ2-1; 7 bases match TRBD2. The J call is doubtful: the DNA matches TRBJ2-7 better. The length of the CDR3 is 16 residues. Germline assignment: CDR1 SGDLS and CDR2 YYNGEE.

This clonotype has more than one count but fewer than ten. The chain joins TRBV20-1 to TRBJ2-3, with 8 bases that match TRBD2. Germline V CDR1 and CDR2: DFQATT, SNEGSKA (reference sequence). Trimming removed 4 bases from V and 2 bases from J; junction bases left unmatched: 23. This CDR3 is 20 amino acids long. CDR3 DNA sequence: TGCAGTGCTACACCGGCCGGGTGGAGCGGGAGTGGAGGAATCACAGATACGCAGTATTTT. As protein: CSATPAGWSGSGGITDTQYF.

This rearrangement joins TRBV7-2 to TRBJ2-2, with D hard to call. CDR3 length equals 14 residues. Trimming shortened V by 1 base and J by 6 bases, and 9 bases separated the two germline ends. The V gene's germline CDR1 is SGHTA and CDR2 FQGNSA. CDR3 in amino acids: CASSLGTRAGELFF. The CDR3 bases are TGTGCCAGCAGCTTAGGCACCCGGGCCGGGGAGCTGTTTTTT.

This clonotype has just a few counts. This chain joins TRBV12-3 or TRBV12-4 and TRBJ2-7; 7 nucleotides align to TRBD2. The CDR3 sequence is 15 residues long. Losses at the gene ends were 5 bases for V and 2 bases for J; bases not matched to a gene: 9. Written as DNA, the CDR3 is TGTGCCAGCAGTCATCCTAGCGGTTCCCCCTACGAGCAGTACTTC. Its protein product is CASSHPSGSPYEQYF.

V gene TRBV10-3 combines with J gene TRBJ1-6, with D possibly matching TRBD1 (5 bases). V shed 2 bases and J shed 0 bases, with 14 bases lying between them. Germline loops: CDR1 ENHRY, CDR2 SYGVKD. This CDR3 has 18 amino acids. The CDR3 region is CAISEAVQGVSYNSPLHF. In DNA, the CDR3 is TGTGCCATCAGTGAGGCCGTTCAGGGAGTCTCCTATAATTCACCCCTCCACTTT.